This T cell receptor beta chain was sequenced for a study of cytomegalovirus exposure and HLA in healthy donors. Study results and caveats: An analysis was carried out at a later point. It showed that HLA-associated TCR beta chains were more clonally expanded than equally common non-associated chains.

As concerns this clone: What it binds is unknown.

Vbeta (60) and Jbeta (13) primers were used in the PCR. Clones were read by immunoSEQ multiplex PCR, and TCRdb kept only the in-frame ones, dropping some. The sample consists of roughly 80,000 clones, roughly 60% of them appearing once. Germline-derived CDR1 and CDR2 are LNHDA and SQIVND (reference sequence). V shed 4 bases and J 4 bases; nucleotides not matched to a gene: 4. The CDR3 length is 15 residues. This receptor was identified in a man younger than 45 in good health and CMV-seropositive. The rearrangement links TRBV19 to TRBJ1-2; TRBD1 agrees at 12 bases. The sequencing sample was made of PBMCs. The CDR3, as DNA: TGTGCCAGTAGTACCGGGACAGGGGGCCTCTATGGCTACACCTTC. Its protein product is CASSTGTGGLYGYTF.